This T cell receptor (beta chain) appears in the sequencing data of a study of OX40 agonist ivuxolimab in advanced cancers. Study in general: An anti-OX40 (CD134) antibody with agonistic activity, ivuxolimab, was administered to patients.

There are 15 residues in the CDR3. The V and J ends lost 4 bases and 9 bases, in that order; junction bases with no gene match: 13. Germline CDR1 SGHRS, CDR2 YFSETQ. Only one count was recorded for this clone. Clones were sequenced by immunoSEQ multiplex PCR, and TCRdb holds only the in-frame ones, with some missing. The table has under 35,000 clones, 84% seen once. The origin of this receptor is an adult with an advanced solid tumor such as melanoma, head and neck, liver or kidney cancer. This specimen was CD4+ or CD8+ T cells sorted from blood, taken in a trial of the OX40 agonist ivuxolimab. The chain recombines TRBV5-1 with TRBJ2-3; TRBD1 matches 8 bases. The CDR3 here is CASSPGQGPFETQYF. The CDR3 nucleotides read TGCGCCAGCAGCCCCGGACAGGGCCCCTTTGAGACGCAGTATTTT.